This T cell receptor (beta chain) was recovered during a study of T-cell reconstitution after alpha-beta-depleted transplantation in children listed by TCRdb under 2016. General notes on the study: Using TCR repertoire profiling, the study quantitatively followed how T-cell immune reconstitution unfolded in children after TCRalphabeta/CD19-depleted allogeneic hematopoietic cell transplantation.

The sample holds many counts of this clonotype. Its cognate antigen has yet to be identified. No quality values exist for individual bases; no much larger clone is one base distant. Library method: PCR. Sequenced using an Illumina HiSeq 2500. TCR library preparation used molecular barcoding, with unique molecular identifiers applied to normalize quantification of the TCRbeta repertoire. TCRdb reanalyzed the raw reads on its own, using fastp at Q25 for trimming and MiXCR for clone calling, and kept in-frame beta chains. Records with the same CDR3 protein are collapsed into one entry carrying the most frequent genes and DNA. This sample comprises 250,000 to 350,000 distinct CDR3 sequences, 9.9% of them detected only once. Of the sample, roughly 9.1% is held by the ten largest clones. This TCR derives from a human donor who donated a stem cell graft to a child with SCID. This specimen consisted of PBMCs from the stem cell graft donor, obtained from the stem cell graft.

At the DNA level, the sequence is TGTGCCAGCAGTTTAGGGAGACTCGGGACGGCGAATGAAAAACTGTTTTTT. It translates to CASSLGRLGTANEKLFF. The chain was built from TRBV12-3 or TRBV12-4 and TRBJ1-4; the best D guess is TRBD1, with 5 bases matching. The CDR3, from cysteine to phenylalanine, totals 17 residues. Only CDR3 DNA remains: 51 bases, in frame from the first base. At the junction V is shortened by 1 base and J by 5 bases, with 17 bases in between.